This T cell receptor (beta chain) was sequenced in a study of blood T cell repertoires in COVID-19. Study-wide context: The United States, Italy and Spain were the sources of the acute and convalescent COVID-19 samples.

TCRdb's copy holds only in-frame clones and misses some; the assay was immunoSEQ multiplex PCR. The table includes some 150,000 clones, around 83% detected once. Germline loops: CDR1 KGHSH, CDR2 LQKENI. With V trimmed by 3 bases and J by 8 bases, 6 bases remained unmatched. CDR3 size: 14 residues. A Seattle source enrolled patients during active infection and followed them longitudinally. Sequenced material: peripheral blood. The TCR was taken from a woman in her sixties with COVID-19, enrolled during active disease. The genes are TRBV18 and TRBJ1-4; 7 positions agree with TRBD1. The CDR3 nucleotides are TGTGCCAGCTCACCCGGAAGGGGGCAAGAAAAACTGTTTTTT. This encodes CASSPGRGQEKLFF.